This TCR beta chain emerged from a study of blood T cell repertoires in COVID-19. Study-wide context: The United States, Italy and Spain supplied acute and convalescent COVID-19 samples. From T cells, B-cell-depleted T cells, or PBMCs came the material, which was cDNA or gDNA.

Original handling: Scientists estimated how many nucleated cells there were by amplifying reference gene primers. Assay: immunoSEQ multiplex PCR; the TCRdb copy retains only in-frame clones and omits some. D and trimming come from the DNA, and the V and J calls and clone size come from that table. The sample yields hundreds of thousands of clones, roughly 83% seen once. The CDR3 spans 16 residues. V lost 3 bases and J 2 bases, leaving 14 bases between the germline ends. CDR1 is MGHRA and CDR2 is YSYEKL in the germline V gene. Sequenced: peripheral blood. The chain joins TRBV4-1 to TRBJ1-3; D is unclear. The source is a man aged 40-50 years with acute or convalescent COVID-19. The CDR3 sequence: CASSHLTAGAGNTIYF. The CDR3 region has the DNA TGCGCCAGCAGCCATCTCACAGCGGGCGCTGGAAACACCATATATTTT.